The 13 T cell receptor beta chains given below trace back to one sample, sequenced in a study of T-cell reconstitution after alpha-beta-depleted transplantation in children. Preparing the TCRbeta library involved the use of unique molecular identifiers. TCRdb reanalysed the PCR reads using MiXCR and keeps one entry per CDR3 protein. The data show roughly 610,000 distinct CDR3 sequences, approximately 10% seen once. The source was PBMCs from the stem cell graft donor, collected from the stem cell graft. These receptors were collected from a human donor who donated a stem cell graft to a child with acute myeloid leukemia.

This clonotype appeared a few times. The genes are TRBV5-1 and TRBJ2-7; 12 bases line up with TRBD2. The CDR3 contains 16 residues. Trimming cost V 6 bases and J 6 bases; bases outside gene matches: 13. The germline V gene has CDR1 SGHRS and CDR2 YFSETQ. CDR3 bases: TGCGCCAGCAAAATGATGACTAGCGGGAGTACATCCGAGCAGTACTTC. This gives the protein CASKMMTSGSTSEQYF.

The V and J genes are TRBV24-1 and TRBJ1-5; D gene unclear. CDR1 is KGHDR and CDR2 is SFDVKD in the germline V gene. V was cut by 6 bases and J by 3 bases, with 11 bases left in between. CDR3 length: 14 residues. This CDR3 is CATSPGRSNQPQHF. The CDR3 DNA reads TGTGCCACCAGTCCCGGACGGTCCAATCAGCCCCAGCATTTT.

This clonotype was counted many times. Here the CDR3 reads CASSQVSSGSPHNEQFF. CDR3 in DNA: TGTGCCAGCAGCCAAGTGTCTAGCGGGAGCCCTCACAATGAGCAGTTCTTC. This chain links TRBV4-2 with TRBJ2-1, with 10 bases fitting TRBD2. The CDR3 sequence is 17 residues long. Germline loops: CDR1 LGHNA, CDR2 YNFKEQ. The ends lost 1 base at V and 5 bases at J; junction bases unmatched: 8.

This clonotype turned up a few times. The genes are TRBV6-1 and TRBJ1-1, with TRBD1 identical over 11 bases. The CDR3 has 17 amino acids. Looked up from germline, CDR1 is MNHNS and CDR2 is SASEGT. The trim removed 5 bases at V and 1 base at J, leaving 9 bases unmatched. The DNA of the CDR3 is TGTGCCAGCAGTCGGACGGACAGGGGGCGGGGGAACACTGAAGCTTTCTTT. This translates into CASSRTDRGRGNTEAFF.

In its sample, this clonotype was seen many times. The gene calls are TRBV6-2 or TRBV6-3 and TRBJ2-7; weak D call: TRBD1 (8 bases). This CDR3 has 14 residues. Germline CDR1 MNHEY, CDR2 SVGEGT. V lost 4 bases, J lost 8 bases, and 18 bases lay in between. CDR3 DNA sequence: TGTGCCAGCAGTTTGCCCCGGGGGGACAGGCAGCAGTACTTC. Encoded protein: CASSLPRGDRQQYF.

This clonotype came up a few times. This chain links TRBV25-1 with TRBJ1-5, with no clear D. Germline lookup yields CDR1 MGHDK and CDR2 SYGVNS. This CDR3 comprises 14 residues. V was cut by 4 bases and J by 1 base, with 8 bases left in between. CDR3 nucleotides: TGTGCCAGCAGTGCAGTAGGGAGCAATCAGCCCCAGCATTTT. This codes for CASSAVGSNQPQHF.

This clonotype was found many times. This chain connects TRBV7-9 to TRBJ1-4, with 8 bases that match TRBD1. V lost 6 bases and J lost 4; bases outside the gene matches: 7. The CDR3 covers 15 residues. Germline V gene data show CDR1 as SEHNR and CDR2 as FQNEAQ (reference sequence). In nucleotides, the CDR3 is TGTGCCAGCAGTAAAGCGACAGGGGTTAATGAAAAACTGTTTTTT. Its translation is CASSKATGVNEKLFF.

This clonotype was seen more than once but under ten times. V is TRBV29-1 and J is TRBJ1-2, with D possibly TRBD1 on 5 matching bases. Trimming cost V 3 bases and J 5 bases, with 19 bases left between them. The CDR3 has 15 amino acids. Germline V lookup: CDR1 SQVTM, CDR2 ANQGSEA. DNA of the CDR3: TGCAGCGTTGAGGGGGAACTGTCCTCCTTTTATGGCTACACCTTC. Encoded protein: CSVEGELSSFYGYTF.

This clonotype came up many times. The rearrangement uses TRBV20-1 and TRBJ2-1; D not certain. The germline V gene has CDR1 DFQATT and CDR2 SNEGSKA (reference sequence). V gave up 6 bases and J gave up 8 bases, with 8 bases separating them. The CDR3 is made up of 10 amino acids. CDR3 residues: CSALADEQFF. The CDR3 bases are TGCAGTGCGTTAGCCGATGAGCAGTTCTTC.

The table lists this clonotype with a few counts. The genes are TRBV28 and TRBJ2-2; the D gene is possibly TRBD2 (5 bases). The CDR3 totals 17 residues. Looked up from germline, CDR1 is MDHEN and CDR2 is SYDVKM. Between the trimmed V and J ends, which lost 7 bases and 6 bases, there was a span of 24 bases. The CDR3 DNA follows: TGTGCCAGCAACCAACGAGGGAGCGGACTTTTTCCCGGGGAGCTGTTTTTT. Protein product: CASNQRGSGLFPGELFF.

The chain carries TRBV7-9 and TRBJ2-3; TRBD2 agrees at 8 bases. Germline trimming cut 1 base from V and 9 bases from J; bases unmatched to any gene: 6. Per the germline V gene, CDR1 is SEHNR and CDR2 is FQNEAQ (reference sequence). The CDR3 spans 14 residues. The CDR3 region has the DNA TGTGCCAGCAGCTTAGACGGGAGGGCCGGGACGCAGTATTTT. This gives the protein CASSLDGRAGTQYF.

This clonotype has a handful of counts. This chain uses TRBV28 with TRBJ2-7; 8 positions match TRBD1. Germline-derived CDR1 and CDR2 are MDHEN and SYDVKM. The trim removed 0 bases at V and 0 bases at J, leaving 1 base unmatched. This CDR3 is built from 15 residues. The CDR3 sequence is CASSLWGTGSYEQYF. In nucleotides, the CDR3 is TGTGCCAGCAGTTTATGGGGGACAGGCTCCTACGAGCAGTACTTC. Filled out from reference TRBV28 and TRBJ2-7, the complete variable domain reads DVKVTQSSRYLVKRTGEKVFLECVQDMDHENMFWYRQDPGLGLRLIYFSYDVKMKEKGDIPEGYSVSREKKERFSLILESASTNQTSMYLCASSLWGTGSYEQYFGPGTRLTVT.

This clonotype was recorded a few times. The genes are TRBV20-1 and TRBJ1-1; no definite D call. V was cut by 5 bases and J by 4 bases, with 11 bases left in between. Germline CDR1 is DFQATT and CDR2 is SNEGSKA (reference sequence). The CDR3 extends over 12 amino acids. As DNA, the CDR3 is TGCAGTGCTTCTGGGCCGGGCACTGAAGCTTTCTTT. This gives the protein CSASGPGTEAFF.